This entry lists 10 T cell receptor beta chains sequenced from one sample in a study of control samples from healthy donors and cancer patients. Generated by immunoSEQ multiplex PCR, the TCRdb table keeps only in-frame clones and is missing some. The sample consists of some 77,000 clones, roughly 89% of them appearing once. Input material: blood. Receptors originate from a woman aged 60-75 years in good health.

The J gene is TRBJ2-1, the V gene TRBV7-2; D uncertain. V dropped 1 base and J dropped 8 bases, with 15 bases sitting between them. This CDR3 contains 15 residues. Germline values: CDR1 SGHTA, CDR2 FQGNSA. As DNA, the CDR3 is TGTGCCAGCAGCTTAGGGCTAGTTGCTCACTATGAGCAGTTCTTC. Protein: CASSLGLVAHYEQFF. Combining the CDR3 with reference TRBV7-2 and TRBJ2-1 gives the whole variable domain GAGVSQSPSNKVTEKGKDVELRCDPISGHTALYWYRQSLGQGLEFLIYFQGNSAPDKSGLPSDRFSAERTGGSVSTLTIQRTQQEDSAVYLCASSLGLVAHYEQFFGPGTRLTVL.

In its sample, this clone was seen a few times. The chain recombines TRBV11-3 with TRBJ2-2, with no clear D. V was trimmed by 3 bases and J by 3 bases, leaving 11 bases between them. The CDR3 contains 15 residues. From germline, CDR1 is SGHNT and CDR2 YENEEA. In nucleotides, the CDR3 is TGTGCCAGCAGCTTTGTGTCGATACACACCGGGGAGCTGTTTTTT. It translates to CASSFVSIHTGELFF.

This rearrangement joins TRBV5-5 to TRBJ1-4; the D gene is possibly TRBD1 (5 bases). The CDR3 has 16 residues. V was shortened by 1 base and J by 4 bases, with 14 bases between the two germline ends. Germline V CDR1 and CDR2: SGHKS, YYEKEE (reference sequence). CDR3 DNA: TGTGCCAGCAGCTTGCCCCGGGACGCCTTTAATGAAAAACTGTTTTTT. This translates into CASSLPRDAFNEKLFF.

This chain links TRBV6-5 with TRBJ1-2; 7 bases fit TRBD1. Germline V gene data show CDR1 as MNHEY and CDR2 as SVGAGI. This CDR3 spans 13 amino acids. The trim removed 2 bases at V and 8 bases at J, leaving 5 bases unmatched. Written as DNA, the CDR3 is TGTGCCAGCAGTTACCGAGGGGGCGACGGCTACACCTTC. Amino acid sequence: CASSYRGGDGYTF.

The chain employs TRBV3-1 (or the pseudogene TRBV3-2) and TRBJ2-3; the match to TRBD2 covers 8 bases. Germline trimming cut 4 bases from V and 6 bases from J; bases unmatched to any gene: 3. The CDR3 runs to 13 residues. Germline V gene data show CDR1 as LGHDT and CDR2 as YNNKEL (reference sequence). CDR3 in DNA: TGTGCCAGCAGCCCCCGGGGGGGCGATACGCAGTATTTT. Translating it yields CASSPRGGDTQYF.

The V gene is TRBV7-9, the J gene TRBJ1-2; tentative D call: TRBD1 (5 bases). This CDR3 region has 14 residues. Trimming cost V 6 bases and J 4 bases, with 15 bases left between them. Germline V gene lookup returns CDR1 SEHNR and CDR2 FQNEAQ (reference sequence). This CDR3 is CASSRERGGYGYTF. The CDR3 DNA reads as TGTGCCAGCAGTCGCGAACGGGGGGGCTATGGCTACACCTTC.

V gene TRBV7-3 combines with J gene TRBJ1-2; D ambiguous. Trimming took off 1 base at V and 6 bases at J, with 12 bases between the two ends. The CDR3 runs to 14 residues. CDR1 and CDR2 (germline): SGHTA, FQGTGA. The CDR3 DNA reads TGTGCCAGCAGCTTAAGAGAGGGAAGGGATGGCTACACCTTC. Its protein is CASSLREGRDGYTF.

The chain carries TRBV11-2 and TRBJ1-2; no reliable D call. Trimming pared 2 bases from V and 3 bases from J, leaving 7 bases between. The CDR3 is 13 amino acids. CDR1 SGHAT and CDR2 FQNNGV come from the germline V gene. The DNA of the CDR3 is TGTGCCAGCAGCTTATGGAGGGACTATGGCTACACCTTC. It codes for CASSLWRDYGYTF. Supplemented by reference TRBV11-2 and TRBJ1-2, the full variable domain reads EAGVAQSPRYKIIEKRQSVAFWCNPISGHATLYWYQQILGQGPKLLIQFQNNGVVDDSQLPKDRFSAERLKGVDSTLKIQPAKLEDSAVYLCASSLWRDYGYTFGSGTRLTVV.

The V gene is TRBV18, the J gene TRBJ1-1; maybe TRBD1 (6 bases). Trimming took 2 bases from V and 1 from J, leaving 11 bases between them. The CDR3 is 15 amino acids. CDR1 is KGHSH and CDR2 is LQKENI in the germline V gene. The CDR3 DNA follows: TGTGCCAGCTCACCAAACCAGGGGACGAACACTGAAGCTTTCTTT. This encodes CASSPNQGTNTEAFF.

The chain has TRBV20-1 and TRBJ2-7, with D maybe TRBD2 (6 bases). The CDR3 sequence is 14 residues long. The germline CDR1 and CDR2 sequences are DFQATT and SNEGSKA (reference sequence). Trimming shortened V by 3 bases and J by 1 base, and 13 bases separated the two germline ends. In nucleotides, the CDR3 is TGCAGTGCTAGTTTCGGGAGCGGATCCTACGAGCAGTACTTC. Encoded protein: CSASFGSGSYEQYF.